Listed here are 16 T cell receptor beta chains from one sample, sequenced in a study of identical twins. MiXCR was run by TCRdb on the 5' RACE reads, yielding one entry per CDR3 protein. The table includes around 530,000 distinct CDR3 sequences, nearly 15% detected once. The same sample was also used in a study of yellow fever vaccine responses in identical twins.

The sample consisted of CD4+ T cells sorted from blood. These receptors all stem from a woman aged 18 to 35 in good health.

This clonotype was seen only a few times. The DNA of the CDR3 is TGCGCCAGCAGCTTGACGCAGGGCGGGAACACCGGGGAGCTGTTTTTT. Translating gives CASSLTQGGNTGELFF. V and J are TRBV5-1 and TRBJ2-2; the D gene is possibly TRBD1 (5 bases). Germline V gene sequence: CDR1 SGHRS, CDR2 YFSETQ. Trimming removed 1 base from V and 1 base from J, with 11 bases in between. This CDR3 comprises 16 residues.

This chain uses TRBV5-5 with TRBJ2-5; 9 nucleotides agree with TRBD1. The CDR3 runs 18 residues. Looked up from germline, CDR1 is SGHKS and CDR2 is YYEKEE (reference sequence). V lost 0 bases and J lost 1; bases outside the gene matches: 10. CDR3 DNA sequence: TGTGCCAGCAGCTTGGCCGGGACAGGGTCCACCCTCCAAGAGACCCAGTACTTC. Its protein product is CASSLAGTGSTLQETQYF.

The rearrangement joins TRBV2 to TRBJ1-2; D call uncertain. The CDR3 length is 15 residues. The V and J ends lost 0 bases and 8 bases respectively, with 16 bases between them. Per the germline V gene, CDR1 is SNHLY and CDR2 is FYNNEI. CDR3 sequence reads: CASSEALKIGNGYTF. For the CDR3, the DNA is TGTGCCAGCAGTGAAGCGCTAAAAATAGGCAACGGCTACACCTTC.

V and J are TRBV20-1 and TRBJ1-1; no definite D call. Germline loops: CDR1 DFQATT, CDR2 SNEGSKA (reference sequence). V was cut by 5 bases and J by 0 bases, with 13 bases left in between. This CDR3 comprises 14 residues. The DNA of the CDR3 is TGCAGTGCTGGACGGGCAGCCATGAACACTGAAGCTTTCTTT. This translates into CSAGRAAMNTEAFF.

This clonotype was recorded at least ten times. In DNA, the CDR3 is TGTGCCAGCAGGATTAGGGACCTCGGTGAGCAGTTCTTC. Its protein is CASRIRDLGEQFF. The V call is TRBV12-3 or TRBV12-4, the J call TRBJ2-1; D is perhaps TRBD1 or TRBD2 (5 bases each). The CDR3 is made up of 13 amino acids. V shed 6 bases and J shed 9 bases, with 15 bases lying between them.

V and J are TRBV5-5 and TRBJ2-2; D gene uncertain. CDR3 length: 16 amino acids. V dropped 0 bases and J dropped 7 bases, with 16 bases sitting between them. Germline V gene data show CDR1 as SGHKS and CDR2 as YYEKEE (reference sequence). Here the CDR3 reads CASSLGPSELGGELFF. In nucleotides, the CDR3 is TGTGCCAGCAGCTTGGGGCCATCCGAACTGGGCGGGGAGCTGTTTTTT.

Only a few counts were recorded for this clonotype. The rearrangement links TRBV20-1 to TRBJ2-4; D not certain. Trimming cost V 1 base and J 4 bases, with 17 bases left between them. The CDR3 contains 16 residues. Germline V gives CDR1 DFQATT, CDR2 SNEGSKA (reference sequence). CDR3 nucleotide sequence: TGCAGTGCTAGAGTGGGAACCTATAACAGAAAAAACATTCAGTACTTC. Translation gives CSARVGTYNRKNIQYF.

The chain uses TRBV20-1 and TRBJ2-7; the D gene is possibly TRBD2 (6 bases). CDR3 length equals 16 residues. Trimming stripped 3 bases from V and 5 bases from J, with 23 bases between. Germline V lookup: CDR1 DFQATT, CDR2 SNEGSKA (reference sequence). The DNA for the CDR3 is TGCAGTGCTAGGGAAGGGAGGCATTCAAACGTCCACGAGCAGTACTTC. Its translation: CSAREGRHSNVHEQYF.

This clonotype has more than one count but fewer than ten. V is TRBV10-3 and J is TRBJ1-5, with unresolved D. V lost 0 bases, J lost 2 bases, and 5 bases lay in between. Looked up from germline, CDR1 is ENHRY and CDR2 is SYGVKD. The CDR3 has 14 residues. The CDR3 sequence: CAISESYGNQPQHF. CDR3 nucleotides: TGTGCCATCAGTGAGTCATACGGCAATCAGCCCCAGCATTTT.

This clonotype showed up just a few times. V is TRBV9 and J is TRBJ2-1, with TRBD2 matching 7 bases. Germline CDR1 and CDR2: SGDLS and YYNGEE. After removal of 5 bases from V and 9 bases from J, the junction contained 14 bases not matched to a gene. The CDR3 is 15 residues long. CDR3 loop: CASRPPVTSRGEQFF. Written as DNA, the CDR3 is TGTGCCAGCAGGCCCCCCGTGACTAGCCGAGGTGAGCAGTTCTTC.

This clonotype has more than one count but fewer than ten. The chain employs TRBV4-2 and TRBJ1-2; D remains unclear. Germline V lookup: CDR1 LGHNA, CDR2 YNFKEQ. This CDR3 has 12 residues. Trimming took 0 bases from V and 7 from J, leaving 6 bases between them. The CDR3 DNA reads TGTGCCAGCAGCCAAGATCTTAGTGGCTACACCTTC. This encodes CASSQDLSGYTF.

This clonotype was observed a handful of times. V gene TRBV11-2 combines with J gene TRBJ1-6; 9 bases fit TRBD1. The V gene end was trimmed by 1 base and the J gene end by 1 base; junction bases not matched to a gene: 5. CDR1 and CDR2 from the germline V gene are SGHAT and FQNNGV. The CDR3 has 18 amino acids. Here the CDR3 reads CASSLVGQGQSYNSPLHF. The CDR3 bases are TGTGCCAGCAGCTTAGTGGGACAGGGCCAATCCTATAATTCACCCCTCCACTTT.

CDR3 in DNA: TGTGCCAGCAGCCTCGGGGCTGTAGGGTCTGAAGCTTTCTTT. Residues: CASSLGAVGSEAFF. The chain has TRBV3-1 and TRBJ1-1; possibly TRBD1 for D (5 bases). The length of the CDR3 is 14 residues. Deletions cut 4 bases from V and 6 bases from J, with 15 bases between. CDR1 is LGHDT and CDR2 is YNNKEL in the germline V gene (reference sequence). Full variable domain (rest looked up from reference TRBV3-1 and TRBJ1-1): DTAVSQTPKYLVTQMGNDKSIKCEQNLGHDTMYWYKQDSKKFLKIMFSYNNKELIINETVPNRFSPKSPDKAHLNLHINSLELGDSAVYFCASSLGAVGSEAFFGQGTRLTVV.

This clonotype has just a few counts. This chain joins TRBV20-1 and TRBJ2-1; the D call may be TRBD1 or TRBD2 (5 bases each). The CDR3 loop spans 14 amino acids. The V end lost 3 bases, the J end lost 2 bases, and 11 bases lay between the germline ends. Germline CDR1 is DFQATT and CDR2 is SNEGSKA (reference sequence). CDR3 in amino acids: CSASRGPPYNEQFF. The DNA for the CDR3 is TGCAGTGCTAGCCGGGGCCCCCCCTACAATGAGCAGTTCTTC.

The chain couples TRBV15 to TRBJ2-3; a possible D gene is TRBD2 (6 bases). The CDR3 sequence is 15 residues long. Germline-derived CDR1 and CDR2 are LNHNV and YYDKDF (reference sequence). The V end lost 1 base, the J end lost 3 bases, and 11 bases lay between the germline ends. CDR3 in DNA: TGTGCCACCAGCAGAGCGAAACGGGAGACAGATACGCAGTATTTT. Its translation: CATSRAKRETDTQYF.

CDR3: CASRERLAGSEQYF. As DNA, the CDR3 is TGTGCCAGCAGAGAGAGACTAGCGGGGTCCGAACAATACTTC. The chain employs TRBV2 and TRBJ2-5; 11 bases map to TRBD2. Germline values: CDR1 SNHLY, CDR2 FYNNEI. Unmatched junction bases numbered 14, after V lost 6 bases and J lost 14 bases. This CDR3 has 14 amino acids. Variable domain in full (rest from reference TRBV2 and TRBJ2-5): EPEVTQTPSHQVTQMGQEVILRCVPISNHLYFYWYRQILGQKVEFLVSFYNNEISEKSEIFDDQFSVERPDGSNFTLKIRSTKLEDSAMYFCASRERLAGSEQYFGPGTRLLVL.